This T cell receptor beta chain was sequenced for a study of Graves' ophthalmopathy and Graves' hyperthyroidism. Whole-study results and caveats: The model achieved 70.59% sensitivity and about 76% specificity for ophthalmopathy progression.

Researchers took RNA transcripts and amplified TCR beta CDR3 regions from them. After a first-round RT-PCR with HTBI primers, a second-round multiplex PCR was run. TCRdb analysed the multiplex PCR reads with MiXCR anew, one entry per CDR3 protein. The sample consists of about 740,000 distinct CDR3 sequences, approximately 40% of them appearing once. About this clonotype: What it binds is not known.

J gave up 2 bases and V 7 bases, and 3 bases lay outside the gene matches. This CDR3 has 12 amino acids. Per the germline V gene, CDR1 is SQVTM and CDR2 is ANQGSEA. This clonotype was obtained from an adult man with Graves' ophthalmopathy. The specimen sequenced was peripheral blood. The J gene is TRBJ2-7, the V gene TRBV29-1, with 9 nucleotides matching TRBD1. The CDR3, as DNA: TGCAGCGGGGGACAGGGAACCTACGAGCAGTACTTC. It is translated as CSGGQGTYEQYF.